This TCR beta chain originates from a study of cytomegalovirus exposure and HLA in healthy donors. PCR employed 60 Vbeta and 13 Jbeta primers. Some clones are missing from TCRdb's copy, which holds only in-frame ones; the method was immunoSEQ multiplex PCR. The sample comprises about 200,000 clones, roughly 80% of which are singletons, and 1.7% rests with the top ten. Points on this clone: What it binds is not known.

The CDR3 is made up of 15 amino acids. V was cut by 5 bases and J by 0 bases, with 11 bases left in between. Germline V CDR1 and CDR2: LGHNA, YSLEER. As for the donors, each was a healthy bone marrow donor. Study-wide results and caveats: 164 TCR beta chains were listed as cytomegalovirus-associated.

This sequence joins TRBV4-3 and TRBJ1-3, with D perhaps TRBD1 (6 bases). Source material: PBMCs. This receptor was obtained from a woman under 30 in good health and CMV-seronegative. The CDR3: CASSAQGYSGNTIYF. CDR3 sequence (DNA): TGCGCCAGCAGCGCCCAGGGGTACTCTGGAAACACCATATATTTT.